The rows below give T cell receptor beta chains drawn from one sample of a study of blood T cell repertoires in COVID-19. The protocol was immunoSEQ multiplex PCR, while the TCRdb copy is restricted to in-frame clones and leaves out a portion. The sample carries some 290,000 clones, under 90% recorded once. Sequencing input: PBMCs or T cells enriched from blood (not recorded which). Receptor source: a woman aged 25-40 years who had recovered from COVID-19. The CDR3 runs from the conserved cysteine through the conserved F or W. D genes are given only for firm matches. Only some rows state a clone size, as once, few, many or a class for expanded clones.

CDR3nt	CDR3aa	j_gene	abundance	d_gene	v_gene
TGTGCCAGTAGGGGGGACTGGTCCTACGAGCAGTACTTC	CASRGDWSYEQYF	TRBJ2-7	-	-	TRBV19
TGTGCCAGCAACCGGGGACAGACGAACACTGAAGCTTTCTTT	CASNRGQTNTEAFF	TRBJ1-1	-	TRBD1	TRBV19
TGCAGCGTCCTGACAGAGTACTATGGCTACACCTTC	CSVLTEYYGYTF	TRBJ1-2	-	-	TRBV29-1
TGCGCCAGCTCTACGGCAGGTTCTGGAAACACCATATATTTT	CASSTAGSGNTIYF	TRBJ1-3	-	-	TRBV10-1
TGTGCCAGCAGCAACGGACAGGGTTGGACTGAAGCTTTCTTT	CASSNGQGWTEAFF	TRBJ1-1	-	TRBD1	TRBV6-5
TGTGCCAGCAGCCTCCGACACACAGAGACCCAGTACTTC	CASSLRHTETQYF	TRBJ2-5	-	-	TRBV13
TGCGCCAGCAGCTTGTGGACAGGGGAGGGTGAGACCCAGTACTTC	CASSLWTGEGETQYF	TRBJ2-5	-	TRBD1	TRBV5-1
TGTGCCAGCAGCCGGCGGGAGGGCGAGGGGGGTGAGCAGTTCTTC	CASSRREGEGGEQFF	TRBJ2-1	-	TRBD2	TRBV4-2
TGTGCCAGCAGTCATTACCCGCCGGGAACGATATATAGCAATCAGCCCCAGCATTTT	CASSHYPPGTIYSNQPQHF	TRBJ1-5	-	-	TRBV6-6
TGTGCCAGCAGTCTAGCGGGACGCTCCTACAATGAGCAGTTCTTC	CASSLAGRSYNEQFF	TRBJ2-1	-	TRBD2	TRBV11-2
TGTGCCAGCAGAGACCCTGGACAGGGGGTTAATTCACCCCTCCACTTT	CASRDPGQGVNSPLHF	TRBJ1-6	-	TRBD1	TRBV27
TGTGCCAGTACCTTAAACAGCGGTTCTTACAATGAGCAGTTCTTC	CASTLNSGSYNEQFF	TRBJ2-1	-	-	TRBV19
-	CASSIGADFRGTDTQYF	TRBJ2-3	-	-	TRBV19
TGTGCCAGCAGCTTTAGACTTAGACCGCTAGACGAGCAGTACTTC	CASSFRLRPLDEQYF	TRBJ2-7	-	-	TRBV7-2
TGTGCCAGCAGCTTCTTGTCAGGGCGGCTGTTTTTT	CASSFLSGRLFF	TRBJ1-4	-	-	TRBV13
TGCGCCAGCAGCCAAGCCGGAGACAGGTACAATCAGCCCCAGCATTTT	CASSQAGDRYNQPQHF	TRBJ1-5	-	-	TRBV4-1
TGTGCCAGCAGCTTGGTCGTCGGGGGGTTTGAGACCCAGTACTTC	CASSLVVGGFETQYF	TRBJ2-5	-	TRBD2	TRBV5-5
TGTGCCAGCAGCCCGGGACAGGGATATGGCTACACCTTC	CASSPGQGYGYTF	TRBJ1-2	-	TRBD1	TRBV12-3/TRBV12-4
TGTGCCAGCAGCCCCCGTGGGGCGGGGGCGAACACCGGGGAGCTGTTTTTT	CASSPRGAGANTGELFF	TRBJ2-2	-	TRBD2	TRBV11-2
TGCGCCAGCAAACCGGGACTAGGGGTGGATGAGCAGTTCTTC	CASKPGLGVDEQFF	TRBJ2-1	-	TRBD2	TRBV5-1
TGTGCCAGTAGCCCCAACGGTGTCCTTGAAAAACTGTTTTTT	CASSPNGVLEKLFF	TRBJ1-4	-	-	TRBV19
TGTGCCAGCAGCTTTTCGTTGGACAGTGGGAGCAATCAGCCCCAGCATTTT	CASSFSLDSGSNQPQHF	TRBJ1-5	-	-	TRBV5-4
TGTGCCAGCAGCTCAGAGACCGACAGGGTCATTAGTGAAAAACTGTTTTTT	CASSSETDRVISEKLFF	TRBJ1-4	-	TRBD1	TRBV7-9
TGTGCCAGCAGTCGACTAGCGGGAAGTGGCGCCGGGGAGCTGTTTTTT	CASSRLAGSGAGELFF	TRBJ2-2	-	TRBD2	TRBV6-6
TGCAGCGTTGATCGGTCCCGGAGGGGCACTGAAGCTTTCTTT	CSVDRSRRGTEAFF	TRBJ1-1	-	-	TRBV29-1
TGTGCCAGCAGTTTACTAACCGGGAGGCAAGGCTCATTAATGAACACTGAAGCTTTCTTT	CASSLLTGRQGSLMNTEAFF	TRBJ1-1	-	-	TRBV28
TGCGCCAGCAGCTACCAAGGGGGCGCTGAAGCTTTCTTT	CASSYQGGAEAFF	TRBJ1-1	-	TRBD1	TRBV5-1
TGTGCCAGCAGGAAACAAACTAGAGATACGCAGTATTTT	CASRKQTRDTQYF	TRBJ2-3	-	-	TRBV28
TGTGCCAGTAGTATCCTGAACACGGAGAATTCACCCCTCCACTTT	CASSILNTENSPLHF	TRBJ1-6	once	-	TRBV19
TGCGCCAGCAGCTTGGACGGACTAGGGCAAGATACGCAGTATTTT	CASSLDGLGQDTQYF	TRBJ2-3	-	TRBD2	TRBV5-1
TGTGCCAGCAGTAGGGACACTAATTCACCCCTCCACTTT	CASSRDTNSPLHF	TRBJ1-6	-	-	TRBV12-3/TRBV12-4
TGTGCCAGCAGCCGTCTTCGGACAGGGGGTACTGAAGCTTTCTTT	CASSRLRTGGTEAFF	TRBJ1-1	-	TRBD1	TRBV3-1/TRBV3-2
TGTGCCACCCGGAGGGCCTCTTCCAATGAGCAGTTCTTC	CATRRASSNEQFF	TRBJ2-1	-	-	TRBV19
TGTGCTAGTGGTTTGGTACTGTCGTCCCTGGGGAGAGAGGGCTCGGCCGGGGAGCTGTTTTTT	CASGLVLSSLGREGSAGELFF	TRBJ2-2	-	-	TRBV12-5
TGTGCCAGCAGCGAAAGCGCGTACGAGCAGTACTTC	CASSESAYEQYF	TRBJ2-7	-	-	TRBV25-1
TGTGCCATCAGTGAAAATGTGGGTGACATGCGCTATGGCTACACCTTC	CAISENVGDMRYGYTF	TRBJ1-2	-	-	TRBV10-3
TGTGCCAGCAGCCAGGGCGGGAGGGTAGCGGATACGCAGTATTTT	CASSQGGRVADTQYF	TRBJ2-3	-	TRBD2	TRBV14
TGTGCCATCAGTGGCGGAGAGTTTCAGCCCCAGCATTTT	CAISGGEFQPQHF	TRBJ1-5	-	-	TRBV10-3
TGTGCCAGCAGTTTCGGTACCGAGCAGTACTTC	CASSFGTEQYF	TRBJ2-7	-	-	TRBV12-3/TRBV12-4
TGTGCCAGCAGTTTTCGAGGGGGCGCGGGTAACTATGGCTACACCTTC	CASSFRGGAGNYGYTF	TRBJ1-2	-	TRBD1	TRBV27
TGTGCCAGCAGCCAAGATATCCTTATTCTGGGACATCGCTACTCTGGGGCCAACGTCCTGACTTTC	CASSQDILILGHRYSGANVLTF	TRBJ2-6	-	-	TRBV4-2
TGTGCCAGCAGTCTTCTAGCGGGGGGAATATACAATGAGCAGTTCTTC	CASSLLAGGIYNEQFF	TRBJ2-1	-	TRBD2	TRBV6-2/TRBV6-3
TGTGCCAGCAGCAAGGGACAGGGGAGAAACTCCTATAATTCACCCCTCCACTTT	CASSKGQGRNSYNSPLHF	TRBJ1-6	-	TRBD1	TRBV5-6
TGCGCCAGCAGCCGGGACAGGATCAATGAGCAGTTCTTC	CASSRDRINEQFF	TRBJ2-1	-	TRBD1	TRBV4-1
TGCGCCAGCAGCTCCCCCAACGAGATCAATGAGCAGTTCTTC	CASSSPNEINEQFF	TRBJ2-1	-	-	TRBV5-1
TGCGCCAGCAGCTTGGGACTAGCGGGAGGGCCTCAAGATACGCAGTATTTT	CASSLGLAGGPQDTQYF	TRBJ2-3	once	TRBD2	TRBV5-1
TGCGCCAGCAGCCAACAAACGACTAGCAGTGCCGAGAATGAGCAGTTCTTC	CASSQQTTSSAENEQFF	TRBJ2-1	-	TRBD2	TRBV4-3
TGCGCCAGCAGCCAACTCCTCCAGCCTAGCGGCTACGAGCAGTACTTC	CASSQLLQPSGYEQYF	TRBJ2-7	-	TRBD2	TRBV4-1
TGTGCCAGCAGTTTCGGACTAGCCCCGAACAATGAGCAGTTCTTC	CASSFGLAPNNEQFF	TRBJ2-1	once	TRBD2	TRBV6-5
TGTGCCAGTAGTATAGTAGTAGCGGGAGGCAACACCGGGGAGCTGTTTTTT	CASSIVVAGGNTGELFF	TRBJ2-2	-	TRBD2	TRBV19
TGTGCCAGCAGGGTGACTAGCGGTGTGGCCCAGTACTTC	CASRVTSGVAQYF	TRBJ2-5	-	TRBD2	TRBV6-5
TGTGCCAGCAGCTTAGGGTATCGCGGGAGGGATACAGATACGCAGTATTTT	CASSLGYRGRDTDTQYF	TRBJ2-3	-	TRBD2	TRBV11-2
TGCGCCAGCAGCTTGGACAGGGGCGGCTATGGCTACACCTTC	CASSLDRGGYGYTF	TRBJ1-2	-	TRBD1	TRBV5-1
TGTGCCAGCATCGGGGGTAATTATTCGTACAATGAGCAGTTCTTC	CASIGGNYSYNEQFF	TRBJ2-1	-	-	TRBV6-4